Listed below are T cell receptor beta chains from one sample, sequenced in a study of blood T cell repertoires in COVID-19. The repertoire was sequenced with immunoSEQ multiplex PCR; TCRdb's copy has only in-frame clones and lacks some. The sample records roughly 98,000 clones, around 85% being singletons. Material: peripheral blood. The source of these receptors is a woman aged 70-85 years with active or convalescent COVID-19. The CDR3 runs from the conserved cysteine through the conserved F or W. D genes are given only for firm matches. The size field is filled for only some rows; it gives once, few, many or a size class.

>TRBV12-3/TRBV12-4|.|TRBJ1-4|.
CASSLMGGEKLFF
TGTGCCAGCAGTTTAATGGGGGGTGAAAAACTGTTTTTT
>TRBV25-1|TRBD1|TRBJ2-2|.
CASNGTGGKSGELFF
TGTGCCAGCAATGGGACAGGGGGAAAATCCGGGGAGCTGTTTTTT
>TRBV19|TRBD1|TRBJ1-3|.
CASKDRGSSGNTIYF
TGTGCCAGTAAGGACAGGGGGAGTTCTGGAAACACCATATATTTT
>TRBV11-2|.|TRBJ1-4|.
CASSLGHANEKLFF
TGTGCCAGCAGCTTAGGACATGCTAATGAAAAACTGTTTTTT
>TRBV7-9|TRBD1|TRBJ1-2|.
CASSPLGGTLYGYTF
TGTGCCAGCAGCCCCTTAGGGGGCACCCTCTATGGCTACACCTTC
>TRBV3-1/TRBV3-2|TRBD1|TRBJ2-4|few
CASRAGTGENIQYF
TGTGCCAGCAGGGCCGGGACAGGGGAAAACATTCAGTACTTC
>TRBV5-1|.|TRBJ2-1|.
CASSSQPPGSYNEQFF
TGCGCCAGCAGCTCCCAACCCCCAGGCTCCTACAATGAGCAGTTCTTC
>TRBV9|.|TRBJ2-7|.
CASSVGDTTGGEQYF
TGTGCCAGCAGCGTAGGGGACACGACGGGCGGGGAGCAGTACTTC
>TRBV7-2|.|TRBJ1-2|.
CASNFDRNYGYTF
TGTGCCAGCAACTTCGACAGGAACTATGGCTACACCTTC
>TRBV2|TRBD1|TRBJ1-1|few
CASSVGRGESEAFF
TGTGCCAGCAGTGTCGGCAGGGGGGAGTCTGAAGCTTTCTTT
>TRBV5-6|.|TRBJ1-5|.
CASSRGGEGNQPQHF
TGTGCCAGCAGCCGGGGAGGGGAAGGCAATCAGCCCCAGCATTTT
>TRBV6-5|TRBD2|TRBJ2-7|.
CASRTGTSGGDEQYF
TGTGCCAGCAGAACCGGGACTAGCGGGGGGGACGAGCAGTACTTC
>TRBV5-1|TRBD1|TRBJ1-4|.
CASTQGAVGEKLFF
TGCGCCAGCACCCAGGGGGCGGTTGGTGAAAAACTGTTTTTT
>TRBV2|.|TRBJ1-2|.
CASSEGVEDGYTF
TGTGCCAGCAGTGAAGGGGTAGAGGATGGCTACACCTTC
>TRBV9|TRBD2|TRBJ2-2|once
CASSVASGGGYTGELFF
TGTGCCAGCAGCGTAGCCAGCGGGGGGGGATACACCGGGGAGCTGTTTTTT
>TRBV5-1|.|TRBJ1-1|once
CASSPTLQGTEAFF
TGCGCCAGCAGCCCTACTCTTCAGGGAACTGAAGCTTTCTTT